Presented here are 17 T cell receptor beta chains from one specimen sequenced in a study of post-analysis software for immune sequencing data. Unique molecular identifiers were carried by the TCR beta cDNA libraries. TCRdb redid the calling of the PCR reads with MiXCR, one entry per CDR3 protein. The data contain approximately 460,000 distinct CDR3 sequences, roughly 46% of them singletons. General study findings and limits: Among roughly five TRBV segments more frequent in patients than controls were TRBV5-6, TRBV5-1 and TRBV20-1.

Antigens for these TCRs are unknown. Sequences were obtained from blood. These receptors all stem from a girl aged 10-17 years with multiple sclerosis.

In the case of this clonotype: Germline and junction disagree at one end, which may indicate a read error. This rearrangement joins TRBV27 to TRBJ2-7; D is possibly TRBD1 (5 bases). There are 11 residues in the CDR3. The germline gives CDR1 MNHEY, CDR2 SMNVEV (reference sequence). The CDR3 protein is CASGLDSEQYF. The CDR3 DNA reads TGTGCCAGCGGTTTAGACAGCGAGCAGTACTTC.

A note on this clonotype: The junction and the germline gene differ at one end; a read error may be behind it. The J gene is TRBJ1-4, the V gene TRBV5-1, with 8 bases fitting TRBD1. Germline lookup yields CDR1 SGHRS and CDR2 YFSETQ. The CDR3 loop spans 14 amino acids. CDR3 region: CASSRGQANEKRFF. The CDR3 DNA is TGCGCCAGCAGTAGGGGACAGGCGAATGAAAAACGGTTTTTT. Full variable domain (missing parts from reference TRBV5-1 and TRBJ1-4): KAGVTQTPRYLIKTRGQQVTLSCSPISGHRSVSWYQQTPGQGLQFLFEYFSETQRNKGNFPGRFSGRQFSNSRSEMNVSTLELGDSALYLCASSRGQANEKRFFGSGTQLSVL.

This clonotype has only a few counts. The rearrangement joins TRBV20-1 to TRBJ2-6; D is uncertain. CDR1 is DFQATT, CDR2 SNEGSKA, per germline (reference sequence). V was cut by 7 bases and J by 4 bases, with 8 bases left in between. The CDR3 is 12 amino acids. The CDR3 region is CSGAAGANVLTF. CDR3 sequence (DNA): TGCAGTGGTGCAGCGGGGGCCAACGTCCTGACTTTC.

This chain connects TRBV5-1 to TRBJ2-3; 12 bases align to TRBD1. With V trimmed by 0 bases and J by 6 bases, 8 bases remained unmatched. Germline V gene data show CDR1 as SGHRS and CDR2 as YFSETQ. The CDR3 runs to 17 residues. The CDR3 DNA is TGCGCCAGCAGCTTGGCCGGGACAGGGGGCGCAGGGGATACGCAGTATTTT. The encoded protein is CASSLAGTGGAGDTQYF.

CDR3 residues: CASSFGVTGELFF. The CDR3 DNA sequence: TGTGCCAGCAGTTTCGGGGTGACCGGGGAGCTGTTTTTT. This chain joins TRBV12-3 or TRBV12-4 and TRBJ2-2; D may be TRBD2 (5 bases). Between the trimmed V and J ends, which lost 3 bases and 5 bases, there was a span of 7 bases. The CDR3 spans 13 residues.

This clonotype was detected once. In DNA, the CDR3 is TGCGCCAGCAGCCAAGATCGACAGGGGGGTACCTACGAGCAGTACTTC. It is translated as CASSQDRQGGTYEQYF. The chain recombines TRBV4-3 with TRBJ2-7; TRBD1 matches 9 bases. Germline trimming cut 0 bases from V and 2 bases from J; bases unmatched to any gene: 5. The CDR3 sequence is 16 residues long. Looked up from germline, CDR1 is LGHNA and CDR2 is YSLEER.

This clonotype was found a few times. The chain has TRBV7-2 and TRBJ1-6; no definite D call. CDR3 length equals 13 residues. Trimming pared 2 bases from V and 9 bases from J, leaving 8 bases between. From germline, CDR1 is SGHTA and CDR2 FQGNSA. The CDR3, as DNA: TGTGCCAGCAGCTTAAACTCGGGTTCACCCCTCCACTTT. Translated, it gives CASSLNSGSPLHF.

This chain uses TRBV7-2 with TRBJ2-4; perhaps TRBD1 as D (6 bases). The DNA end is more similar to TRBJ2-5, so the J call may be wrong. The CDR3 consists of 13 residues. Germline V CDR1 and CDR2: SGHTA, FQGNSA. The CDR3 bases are TGTGCCAGCAGCTGGGGTGACAGGGAGACCCAGTACTTC. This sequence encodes CASSWGDRETQYF.

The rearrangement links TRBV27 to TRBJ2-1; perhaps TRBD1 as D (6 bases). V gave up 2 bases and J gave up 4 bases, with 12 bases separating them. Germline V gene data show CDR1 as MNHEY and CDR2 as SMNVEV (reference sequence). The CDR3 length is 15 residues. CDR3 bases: TGTGCCAGCAGTTTAGACAGGAACCCATACAATGAGCAGTTCTTC. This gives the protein CASSLDRNPYNEQFF.

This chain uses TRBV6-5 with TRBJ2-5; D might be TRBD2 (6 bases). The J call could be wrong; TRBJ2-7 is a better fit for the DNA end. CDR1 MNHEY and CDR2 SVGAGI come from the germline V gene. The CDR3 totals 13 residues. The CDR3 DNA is TGTGCCAGCAGTTATGAGGCAGCGGGCGAGCAGTACTTC. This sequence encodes CASSYEAAGEQYF.

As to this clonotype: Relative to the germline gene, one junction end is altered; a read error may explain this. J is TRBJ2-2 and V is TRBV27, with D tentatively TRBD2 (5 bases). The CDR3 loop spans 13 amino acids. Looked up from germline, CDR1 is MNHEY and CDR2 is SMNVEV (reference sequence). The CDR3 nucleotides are TGTGCCAGCAGTTTTACGAACACCGGGGAGTTGTTTTTT. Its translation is CASSFTNTGELFF.

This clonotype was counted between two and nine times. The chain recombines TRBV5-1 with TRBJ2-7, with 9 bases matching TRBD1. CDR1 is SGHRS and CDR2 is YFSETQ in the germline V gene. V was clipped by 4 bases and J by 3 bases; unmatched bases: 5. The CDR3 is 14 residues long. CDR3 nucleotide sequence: TGCGCCAGCAGCAATGGACAGGGGAACTACGAGCAGTACTTC. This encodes CASSNGQGNYEQYF.

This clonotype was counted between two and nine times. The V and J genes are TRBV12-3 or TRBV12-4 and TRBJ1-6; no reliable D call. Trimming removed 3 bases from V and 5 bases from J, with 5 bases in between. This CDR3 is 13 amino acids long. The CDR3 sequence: CASSLWDNSPLHF. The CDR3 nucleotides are TGTGCCAGCAGTTTGTGGGATAATTCACCCCTCCACTTT.

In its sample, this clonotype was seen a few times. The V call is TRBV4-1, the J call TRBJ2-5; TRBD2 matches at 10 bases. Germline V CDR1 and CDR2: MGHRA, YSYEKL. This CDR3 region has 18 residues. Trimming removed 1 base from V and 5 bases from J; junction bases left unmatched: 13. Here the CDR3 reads CASSQGRLAGVWLETQYF. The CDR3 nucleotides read TGCGCCAGCAGCCAAGGTCGTCTAGCGGGAGTGTGGTTGGAGACCCAGTACTTC.

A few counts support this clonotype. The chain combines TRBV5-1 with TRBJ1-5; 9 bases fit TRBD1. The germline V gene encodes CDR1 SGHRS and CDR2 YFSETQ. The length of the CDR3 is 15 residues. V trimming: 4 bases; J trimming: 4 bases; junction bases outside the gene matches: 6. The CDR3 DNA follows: TGCGCCAGCAGCCCGGGACAGGGTGCTAATCAGCCCCAGCATTTT. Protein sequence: CASSPGQGANQPQHF.

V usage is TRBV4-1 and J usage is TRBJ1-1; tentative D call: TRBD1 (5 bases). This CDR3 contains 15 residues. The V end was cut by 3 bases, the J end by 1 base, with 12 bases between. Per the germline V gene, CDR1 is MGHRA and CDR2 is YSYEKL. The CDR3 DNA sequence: TGCGCCAGCAGCCACCGGTGGGGGACGAACACTGAAGCTTTCTTT. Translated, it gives CASSHRWGTNTEAFF.

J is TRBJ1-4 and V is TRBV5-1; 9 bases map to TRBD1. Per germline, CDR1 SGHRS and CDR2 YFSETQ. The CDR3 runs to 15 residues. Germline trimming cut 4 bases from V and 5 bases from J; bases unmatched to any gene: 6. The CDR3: CASSQQQGANEKLFF. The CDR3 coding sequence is TGCGCCAGCAGCCAACAACAGGGGGCGAATGAAAAACTGTTTTTT.